A single sample is the source of the 17 T cell receptor beta chains below, sequenced in a study of T cell changes during pregnancy in multiple sclerosis. Method: immunoSEQ multiplex PCR; TCRdb's copy keeps in-frame clones and lacks some. The table records tens of thousands of clones, roughly 90% of them present only once. The starting material was CD4+ T cells from peripheral blood mononuclear cells, obtained after pregnancy. The source of these receptors is a female donor with multiple sclerosis, enrolled in a pregnancy study.

V and J are TRBV6-1 and TRBJ1-3; D ambiguous. The V end was cut by 7 bases, the J end by 0 bases, with 7 bases between. Per the germline V gene, CDR1 is MNHNS and CDR2 is SASEGT. CDR3 length: 13 residues. In nucleotides, the CDR3 is TGTGCCAGCACTATGAGCTCTGGAAACACCATATATTTT. The encoded protein is CASTMSSGNTIYF.

The chain employs TRBV6-1 and TRBJ2-7; no clear D gene. This CDR3 region has 11 residues. Trimming cost V 6 bases and J 7 bases, with 10 bases left between them. Germline V gene data show CDR1 as MNHNS and CDR2 as SASEGT. As DNA, the CDR3 is TGTGCCAGCAGAGCCCTACGGGAGCAGTACTTC. Translated, it gives CASRALREQYF.

The chain is built from TRBV7-3 and TRBJ2-3; a weak D match, TRBD1 (5 bases). Germline values: CDR1 SGHTA, CDR2 FQGTGA. This CDR3 has 13 amino acids. Deletions cut 7 bases from V and 4 bases from J, with 12 bases between. CDR3 residues: CASTRPRADTQYF. The DNA of the CDR3 is TGTGCCAGCACCCGACCCAGGGCAGATACGCAGTATTTT.

This rearrangement joins TRBV2 to TRBJ2-5, with D unclear. The CDR3 spans 12 residues. The V end lost 8 bases, the J end lost 5 bases, and 12 bases lay between the germline ends. CDR1 is SNHLY and CDR2 is FYNNEI in the germline V gene. The CDR3, as DNA: TGTGCCAGCTGCGAGTTGGGCGAGACCCAGTACTTC. Amino acids: CASCELGETQYF.

V is TRBV7-2 and J is TRBJ2-7; D possibly corresponds to TRBD2 (6 bases). The V gene lost 3 bases and the J gene lost 2 bases, with 11 bases spanning the gap. In germline, CDR1 is SGHTA, CDR2 FQGNSA. The CDR3 is 14 residues long. The CDR3 region is CASSFGGTPYEQYF. The CDR3, as DNA: TGTGCCAGCAGCTTTGGAGGGACTCCCTACGAGCAGTACTTC.

V is TRBV10-3 and J is TRBJ2-3, with 9 bases matching TRBD2. With 9 bases clipped from V and 3 bases from J, the junction kept 13 bases outside the gene matches. The CDR3 runs 16 residues. Per the germline V gene, CDR1 is ENHRY and CDR2 is SYGVKD. The CDR3: CAISSPAGGLTDTQYF. CDR3 in DNA: TGTGCCATTTCCTCCCCAGCGGGGGGTCTGACAGATACGCAGTATTTT.

The chain joins TRBV4-3 to TRBJ1-2; D gene uncertain. The CDR3 consists of 16 residues. The V gene's germline CDR1 is LGHNA and CDR2 YSLEER. V was shortened by 2 bases and J by 2 bases, with 15 bases between the two germline ends. CDR3 DNA: TGCGCCAGCAGCCAAACTCTGTACGAAAGAAACTATGGCTACACCTTC. Amino acid sequence: CASSQTLYERNYGYTF.

The chain recombines TRBV9 with TRBJ2-1, with a tentative D call TRBD1 (6 bases). There are 16 residues in the CDR3. The germline gives CDR1 SGDLS, CDR2 YYNGEE. The V and J ends lost 3 bases and 10 bases respectively, with 23 bases between them. The DNA for the CDR3 is TGTGCCAGCAGCGCCGGCTGGCAGGCGGCAAGGGGGGAGCAGTTCTTC. Its protein is CASSAGWQAARGEQFF. Supplemented by reference TRBV9 and TRBJ2-1, the full variable domain reads DSGVTQTPKHLITATGQRVTLRCSPRSGDLSVYWYQQSLDQGLQFLIQYYNGEERAKGNILERFSAQQFPDLHSELNLSSLELGDSALYFCASSAGWQAARGEQFFGPGTRLTVL.

The chain employs TRBV5-6 and TRBJ1-2; D unresolved. The length of the CDR3 is 15 residues. Germline V lookup: CDR1 SGHDT, CDR2 YYEEEE. V gave up 0 bases and J gave up 4 bases, with 13 bases separating them. CDR3 nucleotides: TGTGCCAGCAGCTTGGGCCCGAGGGAAGGCTATGGCTACACCTTC. This gives the protein CASSLGPREGYGYTF.

CDR3 nucleotide sequence: TGTGCCAGCAGTCCTGATGGGGCCGCACGCTCCTACAATGAGCAGTTCTTC. It specifies CASSPDGAARSYNEQFF. This rearrangement joins TRBV9 to TRBJ2-1; possibly TRBD1 for D (5 bases). Germline CDR1 is SGDLS and CDR2 is YYNGEE. The CDR3 runs to 17 residues. V lost 5 bases, J lost 0 bases, and 18 bases lay in between.

The chain couples TRBV7-3 to TRBJ1-1, with D possibly matching TRBD1 (5 bases). CDR1 and CDR2 from the germline V gene are SGHTA and FQGTGA. The CDR3 consists of 14 residues. Trimming stripped 5 bases from V and 7 bases from J, with 17 bases between. CDR3 amino acids: CASSPTAGSGEAFF. The CDR3 coding sequence is TGTGCCAGCAGCCCCACTGCAGGGTCTGGTGAAGCTTTCTTT.

The CDR3 sequence: CASSPRVTDTQYF. The CDR3 DNA reads as TGTGCCAGCAGCCCACGGGTCACAGATACGCAGTATTTT. The chain has TRBV11-3 and TRBJ2-3; D unresolved. Germline V gene data show CDR1 as SGHNT and CDR2 as YENEEA. V shed 5 bases and J shed 2 bases, with 8 bases lying between them. The CDR3 runs to 13 residues.

The chain has TRBV4-2 and TRBJ1-3; D call uncertain. V was shortened by 1 base and J by 0 bases, with 7 bases between the two germline ends. Germline assignment: CDR1 LGHNA and CDR2 YNFKEQ. This CDR3 contains 15 residues. The CDR3: CASSQGGVSGNTIYF. The CDR3 DNA sequence: TGTGCCAGCAGCCAAGGCGGGGTCTCTGGAAACACCATATATTTT.

V usage is TRBV6-1 and J usage is TRBJ2-7; maybe TRBD1 (5 bases). The CDR3 is made up of 14 amino acids. The ends were cut back, 3 bases at V and 4 bases at J, with 13 bases in the middle. Germline-derived CDR1 and CDR2 are MNHNS and SASEGT. The CDR3 DNA follows: TGTGCCAGCAGTGAGAGTCAGGGTGGTTACGAGCAGTACTTC. Translated: CASSESQGGYEQYF.

This chain joins TRBV15 and TRBJ1-1, with TRBD1 as a possible D gene (6 bases). Trimming left V 8 bases short and J 0 bases short, with 10 bases between. The germline V gene has CDR1 LNHNV and CDR2 YYDKDF (reference sequence). This CDR3 comprises 13 residues. CDR3 region: CATGGQLNTEAFF. The CDR3 region has the DNA TGTGCCACCGGAGGACAGTTGAACACTGAAGCTTTCTTT.

The genes are TRBV5-5 and TRBJ1-3; no clear D gene. Germline values: CDR1 SGHKS, CDR2 YYEKEE (reference sequence). V lost 0 bases and J lost 4, with 11 bases in between. CDR3 length: 15 amino acids. CDR3 nucleotides: TGTGCCAGCAGCTTGGGAGGTAAAGCAGGAAACACCATATATTTT. Amino acids: CASSLGGKAGNTIYF.

The gene calls are TRBV6-5 and TRBJ1-1, with D perhaps matching TRBD1 (5 bases). Trimming cost V 0 bases and J 0 bases, with 8 bases left between them. The CDR3 loop spans 15 amino acids. CDR1 MNHEY and CDR2 SVGAGI come from the germline V gene. CDR3 protein: CASSYSIGVNTEAFF. The CDR3 DNA sequence: TGTGCCAGCAGTTACTCGATAGGGGTGAACACTGAAGCTTTCTTT.